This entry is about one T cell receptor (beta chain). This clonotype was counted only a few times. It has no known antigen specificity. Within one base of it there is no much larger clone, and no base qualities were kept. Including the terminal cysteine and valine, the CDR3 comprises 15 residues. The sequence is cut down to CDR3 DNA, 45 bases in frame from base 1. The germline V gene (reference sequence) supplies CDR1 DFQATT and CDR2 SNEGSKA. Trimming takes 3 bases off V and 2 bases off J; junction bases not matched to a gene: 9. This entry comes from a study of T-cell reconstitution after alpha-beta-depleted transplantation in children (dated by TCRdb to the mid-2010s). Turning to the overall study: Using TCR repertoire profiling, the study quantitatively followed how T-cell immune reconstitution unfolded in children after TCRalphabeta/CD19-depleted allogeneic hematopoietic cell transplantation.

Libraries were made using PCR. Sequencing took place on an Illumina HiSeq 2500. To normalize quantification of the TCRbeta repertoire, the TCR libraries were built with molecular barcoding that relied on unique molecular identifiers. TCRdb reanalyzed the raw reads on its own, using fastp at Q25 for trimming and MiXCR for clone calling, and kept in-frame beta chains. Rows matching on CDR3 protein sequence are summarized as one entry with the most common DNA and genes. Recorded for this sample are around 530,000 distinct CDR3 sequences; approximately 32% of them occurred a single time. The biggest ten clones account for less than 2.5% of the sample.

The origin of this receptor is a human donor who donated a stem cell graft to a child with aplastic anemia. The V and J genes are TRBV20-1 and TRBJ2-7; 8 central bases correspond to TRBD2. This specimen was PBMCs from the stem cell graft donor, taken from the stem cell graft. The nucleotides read TGCAGTGCTAGGGATAGGCTAGCGGGCGCCTACGAGCAGTACGTC. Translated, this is CSARDRLAGAYEQYV.